The T cell receptor beta chain described here comes from a study of regulatory T cells in long-lasting Graves disease. With iRepertoire HTBI primers and Arm-PCR of CDR3 regions, TCR beta libraries were built. TCRdb re-derived calls from the multiplex PCR reads in MiXCR, one entry per CDR3 protein. The sample yields just over 600,000 distinct CDR3 sequences, 16% seen once. The CDR3 is 11 amino acids. With 6 bases removed from V and 15 bases from J, the gap between germline ends came to 15 bases. The table lists this clonotype with many counts. Time point meaning: newly diagnosed GD, antithyroid drugs for less than 3 months. There was RNA extracted from PBMCs, and the TCR library was made from it. This same sample was also part of a study on T cells in Graves' hyperthyroidism and ophthalmopathy.

This material consisted of peripheral blood mononuclear cells (PBMCs), taken at new diagnosis, from a patient treated with antithyroid drugs. This chain connects TRBV12-3 or TRBV12-4 to TRBJ2-1; D is perhaps TRBD1 or TRBD2 (6 bases each). This receptor was taken from a woman under 40 with Graves disease. Here the CDR3 DNA reads TGTGCCAGCAGCACGGGGGCAGGACGGTTCTTC. This gives the protein CASSTGAGRFF.